This T cell receptor (beta chain) was identified during a study of blood T cells in healthy people across ages. The CDR3 totals 13 residues. V lost 6 bases and J lost 5; bases outside the gene matches: 4. This clonotype was counted ten times or more. Next came a second PCR, run for about 7 to 11 cycles, which used a sample-barcoded 5' primer along with a J-beta primer mix. MiXCR, applied by TCRdb to the 5' RACE reads, yields one record per CDR3 protein. The sample consists of about 840,000 distinct CDR3 sequences, 25% to 35% of them appearing once. This same sample was also part of a study on T cells of mothers and their children.

Sequencing used blood. The source of this sequence is a woman aged 40 to 50 in good health. The chain joins TRBV12-3 or TRBV12-4 to TRBJ2-1; TRBD1 matches 7 bases. This CDR3 reads CASRDTGDNEQFF. Written as DNA, the CDR3 is TGTGCCAGCAGGGATACAGGGGACAATGAGCAGTTCTTC.